This passage covers 9 T cell receptor beta chains from one sample sequenced in a study of T cell responses to AZD1222 COVID-19 vaccine. Assay: immunoSEQ multiplex PCR; the TCRdb copy retains only in-frame clones and omits some. The sample includes about 56,000 clones, around 85% seen only once; the top ten take over 15%. The material was peripheral blood, obtained on day 0 of AZD1222 vaccination. These receptors originate from an adult in good health.

This clone was counted only a few times. The rearrangement joins TRBV28 to TRBJ1-5, with D hard to call. The V gene's germline CDR1 is MDHEN and CDR2 SYDVKM. V was pared by 8 bases and J by 9 bases, with 5 bases between. The CDR3 consists of 9 residues. The CDR3: CASGSPQHF. CDR3 bases: TGTGCCAGCGGATCGCCCCAGCATTTT.

This clone was seen a single time. The J gene is TRBJ2-7, the V gene TRBV7-2, with a weak D call TRBD2 (5 bases). The V gene's germline CDR1 is SGHTA and CDR2 FQGNSA. Trimming cost V 7 bases and J 0 bases, with 16 bases left between them. This CDR3 comprises 15 residues. The chain's CDR3 is CASIPGLGSSYEQYF. The CDR3 nucleotides are TGTGCCAGCATCCCGGGCTTGGGGAGCTCCTACGAGCAGTACTTC.

This chain uses TRBV28 with TRBJ1-1; 7 bases agree with TRBD1. Germline V lookup: CDR1 MDHEN, CDR2 SYDVKM. CDR3 length: 15 residues. The ends lost 3 bases at V and 6 bases at J; junction bases unmatched: 10. This CDR3 is CASSFQQGPWPEAFF. The DNA for the CDR3 is TGTGCCAGCAGTTTTCAACAGGGGCCTTGGCCTGAAGCTTTCTTT.

The chain employs TRBV28 and TRBJ2-7; 14 bases match TRBD2. Losses at the gene ends were 6 bases for V and 2 bases for J; bases not matched to a gene: 12. The V gene's germline CDR1 is MDHEN and CDR2 SYDVKM. The length of the CDR3 is 18 residues. The CDR3 bases are TGTGCCAGCAGCCGCCCGGGGACTAGCGGGAGTCGTCCCTACGAGCAGTACTTC. This gives the protein CASSRPGTSGSRPYEQYF.

The J gene is TRBJ2-1, the V gene TRBV4-3; D is perhaps TRBD2 (6 bases). CDR1 is LGHNA and CDR2 is YSLEER in the germline V gene. The CDR3 consists of 17 residues. The V gene lost 0 bases and the J gene lost 3 bases, with 15 bases spanning the gap. The CDR3 loop is CASSQDLPGEIYNEQFF. In nucleotides, the CDR3 is TGCGCCAGCAGCCAAGATCTCCCGGGAGAGATCTACAATGAGCAGTTCTTC.

This clone was counted a few times. This chain uses TRBV7-8 with TRBJ1-4; TRBD1 aligns across 10 bases. The CDR3 has 15 residues. Losses at the gene ends were 4 bases for V and 9 bases for J; bases not matched to a gene: 8. Germline V gives CDR1 SGHVS, CDR2 FQNEAQ. The CDR3 sequence is CASSSETGGGQKLFF. CDR3 in DNA: TGTGCCAGCAGCTCGGAGACAGGGGGCGGCCAAAAACTGTTTTTT.

By proportion, this clone is medium-sized. This chain connects TRBV7-2 to TRBJ2-7; 7 nucleotides line up with TRBD2. The ends lost 5 bases at V and 6 bases at J; junction bases unmatched: 13. The CDR3 runs to 15 residues. Germline V gene data show CDR1 as SGHTA and CDR2 as FQGNSA. CDR3 DNA: TGTGCCAGCAGCGCCGACTACTTTGCGGGAGTCGAGCAGTACTTC. This codes for CASSADYFAGVEQYF.

This rearrangement joins TRBV27 to TRBJ1-2, with D tentatively TRBD1 (6 bases). Trimming stripped 6 bases from V and 2 bases from J, with 16 bases between. Germline V gene lookup returns CDR1 MNHEY and CDR2 SMNVEV (reference sequence). The CDR3 spans 15 residues. The CDR3 DNA reads as TGTGCCAGCAGGGACGGACAGTTGGGGAACTATGGCTACACCTTC. Amino acid sequence: CASRDGQLGNYGYTF.

The rearrangement uses TRBV9 and TRBJ2-5; the D is unclear. The CDR3 totals 15 residues. CDR1 and CDR2 from the germline V gene are SGDLS and YYNGEE. V was clipped by 4 bases and J by 5 bases, with 18 bases between them. CDR3 bases: TGTGCCAGCAGCCTTGGGGTAGAGGCGGCGGAGACCCAGTACTTC. It codes for CASSLGVEAAETQYF.